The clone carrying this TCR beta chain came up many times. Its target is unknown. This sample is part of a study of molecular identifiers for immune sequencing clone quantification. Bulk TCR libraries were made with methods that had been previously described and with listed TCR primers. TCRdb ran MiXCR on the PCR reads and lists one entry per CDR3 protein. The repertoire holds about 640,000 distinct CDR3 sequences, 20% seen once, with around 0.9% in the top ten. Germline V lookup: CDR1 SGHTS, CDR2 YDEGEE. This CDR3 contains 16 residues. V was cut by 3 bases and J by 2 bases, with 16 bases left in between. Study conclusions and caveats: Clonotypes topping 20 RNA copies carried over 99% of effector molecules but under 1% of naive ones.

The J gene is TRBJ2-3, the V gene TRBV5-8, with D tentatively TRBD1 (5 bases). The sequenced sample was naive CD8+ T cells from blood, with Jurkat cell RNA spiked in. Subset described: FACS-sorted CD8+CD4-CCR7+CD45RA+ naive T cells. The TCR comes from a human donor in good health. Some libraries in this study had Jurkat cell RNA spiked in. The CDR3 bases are TGTGCCAGCAGCTCGGACGAAAGGGGATCCACAGATACGCAGTATTTT. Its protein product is CASSSDERGSTDTQYF.